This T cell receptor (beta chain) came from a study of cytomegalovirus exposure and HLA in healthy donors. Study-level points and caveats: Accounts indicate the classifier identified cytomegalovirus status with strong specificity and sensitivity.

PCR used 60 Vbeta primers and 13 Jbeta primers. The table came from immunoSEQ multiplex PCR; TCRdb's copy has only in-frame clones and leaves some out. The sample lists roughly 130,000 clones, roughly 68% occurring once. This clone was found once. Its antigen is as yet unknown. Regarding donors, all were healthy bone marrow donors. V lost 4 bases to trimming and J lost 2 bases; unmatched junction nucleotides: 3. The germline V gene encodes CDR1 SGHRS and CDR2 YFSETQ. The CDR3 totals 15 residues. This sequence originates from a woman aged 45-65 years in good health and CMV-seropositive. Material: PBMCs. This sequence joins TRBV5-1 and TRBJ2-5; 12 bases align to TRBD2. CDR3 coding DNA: TGCGCCAGCAGCCCCGGACTAGCGGGACAAGAGACCCAGTACTTC. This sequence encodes CASSPGLAGQETQYF. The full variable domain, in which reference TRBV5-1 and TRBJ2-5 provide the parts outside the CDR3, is KAGVTQTPRYLIKTRGQQVTLSCSPISGHRSVSWYQQTPGQGLQFLFEYFSETQRNKGNFPGRFSGRQFSNSRSEMNVSTLELGDSALYLCASSPGLAGQETQYFGPGTRLLVL.